A single sample gave rise to the 29 T cell receptor beta chains below, sequenced in a study of shared clonotypes between healthy human individuals. Sequencing was performed with immunoSEQ multiplex PCR; in TCRdb, only in-frame clones are kept and a portion is missing. The sample contains roughly 850,000 clones, 90% to 98% of which appear only once. CD45RO-negative, CCR7-selected cells formed the naive CD8 fraction, which excluded terminally differentiated effector memory CD45RA+ cells. Sequencing was performed on naive CD8+ T cells sorted from blood. These receptors all stem from a man aged 25 to 45 in good health.

The V gene is TRBV4-3, the J gene TRBJ2-4, with D perhaps TRBD1 (6 bases). V was trimmed by 2 bases and J by 3 bases, leaving 17 bases between them. The CDR3 length is 17 residues. The germline CDR1 and CDR2 sequences are LGHNA and YSLEER. CDR3 nucleotide sequence: TGCGCCAGCAGCCAAAATGGGGTTTCAGGGGACAAAAACATTCAGTACTTC. Translated, it gives CASSQNGVSGDKNIQYF.

The chain couples TRBV28 to TRBJ2-1, with 7 bases identical to TRBD2. The CDR3 spans 14 residues. The germline V gene has CDR1 MDHEN and CDR2 SYDVKM. The ends lost 3 bases at V and 7 bases at J; junction bases unmatched: 6. The CDR3 DNA reads as TGTGCCAGCAGTTTCCGGCGGGAGAATAATGAGCAGTTCTTC. As protein: CASSFRRENNEQFF.

The chain recombines TRBV9 with TRBJ1-2; TRBD1 matches at 9 bases. CDR3 length equals 19 residues. The junction had 20 bases not matched to a gene; V was cut back by 0 bases and J by 8 bases. From germline, CDR1 is SGDLS and CDR2 YYNGEE. The CDR3 DNA is TGTGCCAGCAGCGTAGACCCCTCCGCCTGGGACAGGGAGGATCGAGGCTACACCTTC. Amino acid sequence: CASSVDPSAWDREDRGYTF.

V usage is TRBV28 and J usage is TRBJ2-7; D call uncertain. V was shortened by 7 bases and J by 2 bases, with 9 bases between the two germline ends. Germline V gene sequence: CDR1 MDHEN, CDR2 SYDVKM. This CDR3 spans 12 amino acids. This chain's CDR3 is CASNGETYEQYF. The CDR3 nucleotides read TGTGCCAGCAACGGAGAGACCTACGAGCAGTACTTC. The entire variable domain, with the rest obtained from reference TRBV28 and TRBJ2-7, is as follows: DVKVTQSSRYLVKRTGEKVFLECVQDMDHENMFWYRQDPGLGLRLIYFSYDVKMKEKGDIPEGYSVSREKKERFSLILESASTNQTSMYLCASNGETYEQYFGPGTRLTVT.

V gene TRBV15 combines with J gene TRBJ1-2, with D tentatively TRBD1 (6 bases). This CDR3 comprises 14 residues. Germline V gene lookup returns CDR1 LNHNV and CDR2 YYDKDF (reference sequence). V lost 7 bases to trimming and J lost 3 bases, with 15 bases between them. The DNA for the CDR3 is TGTGCCACCAACGAGCCGGGACAAGACTATGGCTACACCTTC. Translated: CATNEPGQDYGYTF.

V is TRBV5-1 and J is TRBJ2-7; the D gene is possibly TRBD2 (5 bases). CDR1 is SGHRS and CDR2 is YFSETQ in the germline V gene. Trimming shortened V by 4 bases and J by 2 bases, and 19 bases separated the two germline ends. This CDR3 spans 16 amino acids. CDR3 amino acids: CASSPLESGRPYEQYF. CDR3 coding DNA: TGCGCCAGCAGCCCATTGGAAAGCGGCAGACCCTACGAGCAGTACTTC.

The chain joins TRBV7-9 to TRBJ2-1; the match to TRBD2 covers 7 bases. In germline, CDR1 is SEHNR, CDR2 FQNEAQ (reference sequence). The CDR3 spans 18 residues. V lost 5 bases to trimming and J lost 5 bases; unmatched junction nucleotides: 18. In DNA, the CDR3 is TGTGCCAGCAGCCCCCCCAAGCGGGACGTGTGGGGCAACAATGAGCAGTTCTTC. Protein sequence: CASSPPKRDVWGNNEQFF.

This sequence joins TRBV2 and TRBJ2-7; 8 bases fit TRBD1. There are 15 residues in the CDR3. V lost 1 base, J lost 3 bases, and 5 bases stayed unmatched. Germline V gives CDR1 SNHLY, CDR2 FYNNEI. The CDR3 coding sequence is TGTGCCAGCAGTGAAGTAGGGACAGGTGTCTACGAGCAGTACTTC. This codes for CASSEVGTGVYEQYF.

The V gene is TRBV18, the J gene TRBJ2-3; TRBD2 matches at 10 bases. This CDR3 region has 17 residues. Germline loops: CDR1 KGHSH, CDR2 LQKENI. With 0 bases clipped from V and 5 bases from J, the junction kept 8 bases outside the gene matches. The CDR3, as DNA: TGTGCCAGCTCACCACCCCTGACTAGCGGGTTTGGAGATACGCAGTATTTT. Protein: CASSPPLTSGFGDTQYF. The full variable domain, completed using reference TRBV18 and TRBJ2-3, is NAGVMQNPRHLVRRRGQEARLRCSPMKGHSHVYWYRQLPEEGLKFMVYLQKENIIDESGMPKERFSAEFPKEGPSILRIQQVVRGDSAAYFCASSPPLTSGFGDTQYFGPGTRLTVL.

The chain couples TRBV13 to TRBJ2-2; no firm D call. With 3 bases removed from V and 5 bases from J, the gap between germline ends came to 4 bases. Germline CDR1 and CDR2: PRHDT and FYEKMQ (reference sequence). The CDR3 has 12 amino acids. This CDR3 is CASSFGTGELFF. The CDR3 coding sequence is TGTGCCAGCAGCTTCGGGACCGGGGAGCTGTTTTTT.

This clone has only a few counts. This sequence joins TRBV13 and TRBJ2-1; D not certain. The germline V gene encodes CDR1 PRHDT and CDR2 FYEKMQ (reference sequence). The length of the CDR3 is 11 residues. Trimming left V 3 bases short and J 8 bases short, with 5 bases between. DNA for the CDR3: TGTGCCAGCAGCTTGGCCTATGAGCAGTTCTTC. This codes for CASSLAYEQFF.

This chain uses TRBV7-8 with TRBJ2-1; 7 bases align to TRBD2. The germline CDR1 and CDR2 sequences are SGHVS and FQNEAQ. The CDR3 runs to 15 residues. The V segment lost 5 bases and the J segment 0 bases; nucleotides outside the gene matches: 4. CDR3 protein: CASSRAGSSYNEQFF. For the CDR3, the DNA is TGTGCCAGCAGCCGAGCGGGGAGCTCCTACAATGAGCAGTTCTTC.

The chain links TRBV6-6 to TRBJ2-1; TRBD1 might be the D (5 bases). CDR1 is MNHNY and CDR2 is SVGAGI in the germline V gene (reference sequence). Between the trimmed V and J ends, which lost 6 bases and 4 bases, there was a span of 16 bases. This CDR3 region has 15 residues. The CDR3 region is CASRVRVIDYNEQFF. DNA of the CDR3: TGTGCCAGCAGAGTCAGGGTAATAGATTACAATGAGCAGTTCTTC.

The genes are TRBV9 and TRBJ2-3; D ambiguous. CDR1 is SGDLS, CDR2 YYNGEE, per germline. V gave up 2 bases and J gave up 6 bases, with 16 bases separating them. This CDR3 has 15 residues. The CDR3 nucleotides read TGTGCCAGCAGCGTTGACGGAAACGCTGGGGATACGCAGTATTTT. This sequence encodes CASSVDGNAGDTQYF.

The J gene is TRBJ1-1, the V gene TRBV7-9, with unresolved D. The CDR3 extends over 13 amino acids. With 5 bases removed from V and 5 bases from J, the gap between germline ends came to 12 bases. The germline CDR1 and CDR2 sequences are SEHNR and FQNEAQ (reference sequence). The CDR3 region has the DNA TGTGCCAGCAGCCATGGACGCGGAACTGAAGCTTTCTTT. Residues: CASSHGRGTEAFF.

The gene calls are TRBV27 and TRBJ2-2; perhaps TRBD2 as D (6 bases). The V end was cut by 8 bases, the J end by 1 base, with 20 bases between. Germline V gives CDR1 MNHEY, CDR2 SMNVEV (reference sequence). The CDR3 totals 17 residues. CDR3 region: CASLHLAKEGNTGELFF. CDR3 DNA sequence: TGTGCCAGCCTTCACCTTGCTAAGGAGGGGAACACCGGGGAGCTGTTTTTT.

A remark on this clone: The same CDR3 arises from other DNA sequences in this sample as well. The chain combines TRBV30 with TRBJ2-3; D uncertain. CDR1 is GTSNPN and CDR2 is SVGIG in the germline V gene (reference sequence). This CDR3 spans 16 amino acids. V dropped 1 base and J dropped 1 base, with 15 bases sitting between them. DNA of the CDR3: TGTGCCTGGAGTGCCTCGGGTGGGTGGGGCACAGATACGCAGTATTTT. The encoded protein is CAWSASGGWGTDTQYF.

This clone was seen a single time. V gene TRBV11-2 combines with J gene TRBJ2-1, with D hard to call. V was pared by 5 bases and J by 12 bases, with 17 bases between. The germline V gene encodes CDR1 SGHAT and CDR2 FQNNGV. CDR3 size: 13 residues. The CDR3 DNA reads as TGTGCCAGCAGCCCACGGGTCAGTATAGGGCAGTTCTTC. As protein: CASSPRVSIGQFF.

The rearrangement uses TRBV12-5 and TRBJ2-5, with D hard to call. Trimming stripped 1 base from V and 7 bases from J, with 13 bases between. The CDR3 consists of 14 residues. Germline-derived CDR1 and CDR2 are LGHNT and FRNRAP. Here the CDR3 reads CASGLGAPPGTQYF. The CDR3 nucleotides read TGTGCTAGTGGTTTGGGCGCACCCCCTGGGACCCAGTACTTC.

This clone was seen only once. The chain is built from TRBV9 and TRBJ2-7; TRBD2 agrees at 12 bases. CDR1 and CDR2 (germline): SGDLS, YYNGEE. The CDR3 sequence is 15 residues long. The V gene end was trimmed by 2 bases and the J gene end by 5 bases; junction bases not matched to a gene: 5. The DNA of the CDR3 is TGTGCCAGCAGCGTCTCGGCTAGCGGGAGGGACGAGCAGTACTTC. This gives the protein CASSVSASGRDEQYF.

This sequence joins TRBV5-1 and TRBJ2-3, with 7 bases that match TRBD1. The CDR3 spans 14 residues. Germline V gene sequence: CDR1 SGHRS, CDR2 YFSETQ. J lost 4 bases, V lost 4 bases, and 6 bases had no gene match. CDR3 protein: CASSLRQGADTQYF. The DNA of the CDR3 is TGCGCCAGCAGCCTCAGACAGGGTGCAGATACGCAGTATTTT.

The V and J genes are TRBV7-9 and TRBJ2-1, with unresolved D. V shed 5 bases and J shed 10 bases, with 18 bases lying between them. The germline V gene encodes CDR1 SEHNR and CDR2 FQNEAQ (reference sequence). The CDR3 runs to 14 residues. As DNA, the CDR3 is TGTGCCAGCAGCCCCCTCAACGGAGCAGAGGAGCAGTTCTTC. Amino acids: CASSPLNGAEEQFF. Together with reference TRBV7-9 and TRBJ2-1, the CDR3 gives the full variable domain: DTGVSQNPRHKITKRGQNVTFRCDPISEHNRLYWYRQTLGQGPEFLTYFQNEAQLEKSRLLSDRFSAERPKGSFSTLEIQRTEQGDSAMYLCASSPLNGAEEQFFGPGTRLTVL.

This chain connects TRBV5-1 to TRBJ1-2; 7 bases map to TRBD1. Losses at the gene ends were 4 bases for V and 4 bases for J; bases not matched to a gene: 7. This CDR3 comprises 14 residues. Germline lookup yields CDR1 SGHRS and CDR2 YFSETQ. This CDR3 reads CASSTKTGLYGYTF. The CDR3 DNA is TGCGCCAGCAGCACAAAGACAGGGCTCTATGGCTACACCTTC.

This rearrangement joins TRBV7-2 to TRBJ2-1, with 9 bases identical to TRBD2. Trimming at V came to 2 bases and at J to 4 bases, leaving 6 bases not matched to a gene. Germline CDR1 and CDR2: SGHTA and FQGNSA. This CDR3 comprises 16 residues. Here the CDR3 reads CASSLILAGVYNEQFF. CDR3 bases: TGTGCCAGCAGCTTAATTTTAGCGGGAGTTTACAATGAGCAGTTCTTC.

Here the CDR3 DNA reads TGTGCCAGCAGCTTAAAGCCCAGGGATGGCTACACCTTC. Translation: CASSLKPRDGYTF. J is TRBJ1-2 and V is TRBV7-9; D might be TRBD1 (5 bases). The V end lost 2 bases, the J end lost 6 bases, and 10 bases lay between the germline ends. The length of the CDR3 is 13 residues. Germline V gene sequence: CDR1 SEHNR, CDR2 FQNEAQ (reference sequence). Together with reference TRBV7-9 and TRBJ1-2, the CDR3 gives the full variable domain: DTGVSQNPRHKITKRGQNVTFRCDPISEHNRLYWYRQTLGQGPEFLTYFQNEAQLEKSRLLSDRFSAERPKGSFSTLEIQRTEQGDSAMYLCASSLKPRDGYTFGSGTRLTVV.

Turning to this clone: In the same sample, other DNA sequences code for this CDR3. The rearrangement links TRBV27 to TRBJ2-7; 9 nucleotides match TRBD2. The CDR3 covers 13 residues. V was pared by 6 bases and J by 2 bases, with 2 bases of the junction left unmatched. CDR1 is MNHEY and CDR2 is SMNVEV in the germline V gene (reference sequence). CDR3 bases: TGTGCCAGCAGCCGGACTAGCGCCTACGAGCAGTACTTC. Translating gives CASSRTSAYEQYF.

The chain employs TRBV28 and TRBJ2-7; D possibly corresponds to TRBD2 (5 bases). The CDR3 is made up of 10 amino acids. Trimming cost V 10 bases and J 2 bases, with 6 bases left between them. The germline gives CDR1 MDHEN, CDR2 SYDVKM. CDR3 bases: TGTGCCACCGGGACCTACGAGCAGTACTTC. This codes for CATGTYEQYF.

V usage is TRBV7-6 and J usage is TRBJ2-7; TRBD1 is a possible D gene (5 bases). CDR3 length equals 15 residues. The germline CDR1 and CDR2 sequences are SGHVS and FNYEAQ. V was clipped by 5 bases and J by 3 bases, with 17 bases between them. The CDR3 here is CASSPDWGLGYEQYF. The CDR3, as DNA: TGTGCCAGCAGCCCTGATTGGGGCCTGGGCTACGAGCAGTACTTC.

The chain recombines TRBV7-9 with TRBJ2-7, with TRBD2 matching 12 bases. CDR1 and CDR2 (germline): SEHNR, FQNEAQ (reference sequence). V lost 5 bases and J lost 2; bases outside the gene matches: 4. CDR3 length: 15 amino acids. The CDR3 sequence is CASSPRLAGAYEQYF. The CDR3 bases are TGTGCCAGCAGCCCCAGACTAGCGGGAGCCTACGAGCAGTACTTC.